This T cell receptor (beta chain) was captured in a study of T cell changes during pregnancy in multiple sclerosis. The germline V gene has CDR1 MNHNY and CDR2 SVGAGI (reference sequence). This CDR3 contains 13 residues. Trimming cost V 4 bases and J 13 bases, with 14 bases left between them. Only in-frame clones appear in the TCRdb table, and some are missing; sequencing was by immunoSEQ multiplex PCR. Among 50,000 to 60,000 clones, 80% to 95% were seen once, and the ten largest hold roughly 3.5%. This clone was detected a few times. This chain links TRBV6-6 with TRBJ1-6; TRBD1 might be the D (5 bases). Source: peripheral blood, taken after pregnancy. The TCR comes from a female donor in good health, enrolled as a control in a pregnancy study. Written as DNA, the CDR3 is TGTGCCAGCAGTTCCGGGGGAGGGACGCCCCTCCACTTT. Protein sequence: CASSSGGGTPLHF.